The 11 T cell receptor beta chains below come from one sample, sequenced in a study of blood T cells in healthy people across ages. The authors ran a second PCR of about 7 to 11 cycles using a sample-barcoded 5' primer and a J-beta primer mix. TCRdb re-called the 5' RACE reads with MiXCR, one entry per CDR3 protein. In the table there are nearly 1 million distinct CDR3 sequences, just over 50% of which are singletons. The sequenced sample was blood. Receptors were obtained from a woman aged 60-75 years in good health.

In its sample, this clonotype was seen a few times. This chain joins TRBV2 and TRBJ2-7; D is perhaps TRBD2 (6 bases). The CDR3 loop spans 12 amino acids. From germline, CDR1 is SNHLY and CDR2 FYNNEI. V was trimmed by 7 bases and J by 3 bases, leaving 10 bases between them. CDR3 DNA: TGTGCCAGCATGGAGGGCCGCTACGAGCAGTACTTC. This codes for CASMEGRYEQYF. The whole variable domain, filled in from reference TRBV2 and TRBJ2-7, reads EPEVTQTPSHQVTQMGQEVILRCVPISNHLYFYWYRQILGQKVEFLVSFYNNEISEKSEIFDDQFSVERPDGSNFTLKIRSTKLEDSAMYFCASMEGRYEQYFGPGTRLTVT.

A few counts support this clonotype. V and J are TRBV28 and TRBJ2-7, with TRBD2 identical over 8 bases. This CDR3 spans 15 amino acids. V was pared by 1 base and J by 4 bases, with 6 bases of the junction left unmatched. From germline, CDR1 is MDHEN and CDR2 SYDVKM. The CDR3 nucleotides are TGTGCCAGCAGTTTATCGGCCGGGAGGGCTTACGAGCAGTACTTC. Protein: CASSLSAGRAYEQYF. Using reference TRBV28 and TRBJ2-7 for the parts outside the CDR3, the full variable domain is DVKVTQSSRYLVKRTGEKVFLECVQDMDHENMFWYRQDPGLGLRLIYFSYDVKMKEKGDIPEGYSVSREKKERFSLILESASTNQTSMYLCASSLSAGRAYEQYFGPGTRLTVT.

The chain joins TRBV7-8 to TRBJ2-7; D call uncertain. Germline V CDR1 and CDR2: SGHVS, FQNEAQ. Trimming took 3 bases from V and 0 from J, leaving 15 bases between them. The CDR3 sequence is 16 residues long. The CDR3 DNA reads TGTGCCAGCAGCTTTCTCTCAGCTTTCCGCTCCTACGAGCAGTACTTC. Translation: CASSFLSAFRSYEQYF.

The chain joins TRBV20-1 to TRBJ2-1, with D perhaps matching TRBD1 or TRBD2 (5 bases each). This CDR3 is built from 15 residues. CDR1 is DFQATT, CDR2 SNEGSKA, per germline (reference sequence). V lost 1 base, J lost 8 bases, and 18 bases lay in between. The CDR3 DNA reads TGCAGTGCTAGAGCCCGGGACCTCCCAACCCATGAGCAGTTCTTC. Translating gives CSARARDLPTHEQFF.

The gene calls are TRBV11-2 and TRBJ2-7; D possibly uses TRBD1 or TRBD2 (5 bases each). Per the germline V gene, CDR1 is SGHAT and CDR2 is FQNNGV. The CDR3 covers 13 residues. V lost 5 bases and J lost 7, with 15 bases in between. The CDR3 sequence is CASSLPRAGEQYF. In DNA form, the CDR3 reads TGTGCCAGCAGCCTCCCCAGGGCGGGTGAGCAGTACTTC.

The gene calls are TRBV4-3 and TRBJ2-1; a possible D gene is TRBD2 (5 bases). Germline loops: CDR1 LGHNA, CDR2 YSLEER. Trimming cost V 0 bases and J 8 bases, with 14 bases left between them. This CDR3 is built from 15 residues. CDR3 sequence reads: CASSQEDLAVHEQFF. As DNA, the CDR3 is TGCGCCAGCAGCCAAGAAGATCTAGCCGTCCATGAGCAGTTCTTC.

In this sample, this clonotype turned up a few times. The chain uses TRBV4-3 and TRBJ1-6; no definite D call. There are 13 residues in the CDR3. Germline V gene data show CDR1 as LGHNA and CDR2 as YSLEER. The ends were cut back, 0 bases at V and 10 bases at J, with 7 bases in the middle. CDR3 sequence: CASSQDLPSPLHF. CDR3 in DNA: TGCGCCAGCAGCCAAGATTTACCCTCACCCCTCCACTTT.

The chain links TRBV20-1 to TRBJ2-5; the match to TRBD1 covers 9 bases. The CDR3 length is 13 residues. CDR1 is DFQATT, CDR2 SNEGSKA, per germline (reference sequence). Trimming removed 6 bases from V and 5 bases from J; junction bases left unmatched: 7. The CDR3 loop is CSAAGTGSETQYF. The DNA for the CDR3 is TGCAGTGCGGCCGGGACAGGGTCGGAGACCCAGTACTTC.

DNA for the CDR3: TGTGCCAGCAGCTTTCCCCGGGACAGGGATTCCTACGAGCAGTACTTC. Amino acids: CASSFPRDRDSYEQYF. V is TRBV11-2 and J is TRBJ2-7, with 9 positions matching TRBD1. Germline V gives CDR1 SGHAT, CDR2 FQNNGV. V dropped 3 bases and J dropped 1; count of bases not matched to a gene: 7. This CDR3 comprises 16 residues.

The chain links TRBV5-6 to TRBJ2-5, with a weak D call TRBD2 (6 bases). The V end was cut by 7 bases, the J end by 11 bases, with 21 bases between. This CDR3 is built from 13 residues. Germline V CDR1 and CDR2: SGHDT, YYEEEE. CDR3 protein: CASGTPRSREQYF. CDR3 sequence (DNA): TGTGCCAGCGGGACCCCCAGAAGCCGGGAGCAGTACTTC.

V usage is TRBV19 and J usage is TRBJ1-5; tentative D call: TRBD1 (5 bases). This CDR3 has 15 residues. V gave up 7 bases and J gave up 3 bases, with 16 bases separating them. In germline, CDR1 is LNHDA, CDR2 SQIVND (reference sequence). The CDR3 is CASTASRGNNQPQHF. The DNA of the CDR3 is TGTGCCAGTACGGCCTCGAGGGGAAACAATCAGCCCCAGCATTTT.